Presented here are 6 T cell receptor beta chains from one specimen sequenced in a study of cytomegalovirus exposure and HLA in healthy donors. PCR amplification relied on 60 Vbeta primers (plus 13 Jbeta primers). Sequencing used immunoSEQ multiplex PCR; TCRdb keeps in-frame clones, though not all of them. The table has approximately 150,000 clones, over 60% seen once. Material: PBMCs. Every receptor here comes from a man between 35 and 55 years old in good health and CMV-seropositive.

This clone showed up just a few times. The junction departs from the called germline gene at one end, perhaps through a read error. The chain combines TRBV15 with TRBJ2-6, with D tentatively TRBD1 (6 bases). CDR3 length equals 17 residues. Germline V gene lookup returns CDR1 LNHNV and CDR2 YYDKDF (reference sequence). The CDR3: CATSREGSLPGANGLTF. CDR3 sequence (DNA): TGTGCCACCAGCAGAGAGGGGTCCCTTCCAGGGGCCAACGGCCTGACTTTC.

This clone was counted only a few times. The chain joins TRBV19 to TRBJ1-5; D possibly corresponds to TRBD1 (5 bases). Germline V lookup: CDR1 LNHDA, CDR2 SQIVND (reference sequence). The germline V and J ends were trimmed by 5 bases and 7 bases, with 12 bases remaining between them. CDR3 length equals 13 residues. The CDR3 sequence is CASSPMTVQPQHF. The CDR3, as DNA: TGTGCCAGTAGTCCCATGACAGTCCAGCCCCAGCATTTT.

The rearrangement joins TRBV27 to TRBJ2-1; unclear D gene. Germline CDR1 and CDR2: MNHEY and SMNVEV (reference sequence). Trimming took 1 base from V and 7 from J, leaving 17 bases between them. The CDR3 runs 16 residues. CDR3 in DNA: TGTGCCAGCAGTTTATATAACGTTGCTCTGAGGAATGAGCAGTTCTTC. Residues: CASSLYNVALRNEQFF.

The rearrangement uses TRBV11-3 and TRBJ2-7; maybe TRBD2 (6 bases). Trimming shortened V by 3 bases and J by 0 bases, and 12 bases separated the two germline ends. The CDR3 has 15 amino acids. CDR1 is SGHNT, CDR2 YENEEA, per germline. CDR3 nucleotides: TGTGCCAGCAGCTTGGCGCGGGGTAGCTCCTACGAGCAGTACTTC. Translation: CASSLARGSSYEQYF.

V usage is TRBV30 and J usage is TRBJ1-1; no clear D gene. Germline values: CDR1 GTSNPN, CDR2 SVGIG (reference sequence). V gave up 1 base and J gave up 3 bases, with 12 bases separating them. This CDR3 has 14 amino acids. The CDR3 sequence is CAWSGGRPHTEAFF. In DNA, the CDR3 is TGTGCCTGGAGTGGCGGCAGACCCCACACTGAAGCTTTCTTT. Combining the CDR3 with reference TRBV30 and TRBJ1-1 gives the whole variable domain SQTIHQWPATLVQPVGSPLSLECTVEGTSNPNLYWYRQAAGRGLQLLFYSVGIGQISSEVPQNLSASRPQDRQFILSSKKLLLSDSGFYLCAWSGGRPHTEAFFGQGTRLTVV.

The chain couples TRBV27 to TRBJ1-2; a weak D match, TRBD1 (6 bases). V was pared by 5 bases and J by 4 bases, with 17 bases between. CDR3 length equals 15 residues. Germline lookup yields CDR1 MNHEY and CDR2 SMNVEV (reference sequence). CDR3 residues: CASSRSSTGSYGYTF. DNA for the CDR3: TGTGCCAGCAGTCGAAGTTCCACAGGGAGCTATGGCTACACCTTC.